This TCR beta chain stems from a study of blood T cell repertoires in COVID-19. Overall study context: Acute-phase and convalescent COVID-19 samples originated in the United States, Italy and Spain. PBMCs, B-cell-depleted T cells, or T cells provided the cDNA or gDNA that made up the material.

Looked up from germline, CDR1 is MDHEN and CDR2 is SYDVKM. This CDR3 has 11 amino acids. V lost 6 bases and J lost 10, with 10 bases in between. Per the authors' pipeline: Amplification of reference gene primers was used by the study to estimate nucleated cell counts. Libraries were prepared by immunoSEQ multiplex PCR; TCRdb keeps only in-frame clonotypes and omits some of them. V, J and clone size are those of that table, while D and trimming were read from the DNA. The repertoire includes under 55,000 clones, more than 85% of them detected once, and 5% to 6% sits in the top ten. Sequenced input: peripheral blood. The origin of this receptor is a man aged 35-49 years with active COVID-19. The V gene is TRBV28, the J gene TRBJ2-1; D unclear. The CDR3 DNA follows: TGTGCCAGCAGGGGTTGGCGGGAGCAGTTCTTC. As protein: CASRGWREQFF. The full variable domain, with the rest looked up from reference TRBV28 and TRBJ2-1, is DVKVTQSSRYLVKRTGEKVFLECVQDMDHENMFWYRQDPGLGLRLIYFSYDVKMKEKGDIPEGYSVSREKKERFSLILESASTNQTSMYLCASRGWREQFFGPGTRLTVL.